The 14 T cell receptor beta chains listed next were all sequenced from one sample in a study of cytomegalovirus exposure and HLA in healthy donors. Use of 60 Vbeta and 13 Jbeta primers characterized the PCR. The assay was immunoSEQ multiplex PCR, and TCRdb's table has in-frame clones only and misses some. In the table there are about 59,000 clones, roughly 80% of which are singletons. What was sequenced was PBMCs. These receptors originate from a woman in her forties in good health and CMV-seronegative.

The chain employs TRBV7-2 and TRBJ2-5, with D unclear. The CDR3 consists of 13 residues. The V end lost 2 bases, the J end lost 4 bases, and 8 bases lay between the germline ends. Germline CDR1 and CDR2: SGHTA and FQGNSA. The CDR3 sequence: CASSLSPGETQYF. For the CDR3, the DNA is TGTGCCAGCAGCTTATCCCCGGGAGAGACCCAGTACTTC.

V is TRBV7-3 and J is TRBJ2-1; 12 positions agree with TRBD2. This CDR3 region has 12 residues. J gave up 16 bases and V 4 bases, and 5 bases lay outside the gene matches. Germline assignment: CDR1 SGHTA and CDR2 FQGTGA. The CDR3: CASSSTSGRLFF. The CDR3 DNA follows: TGTGCCAGCAGCTCCACTAGCGGGAGGTTATTCTTC.

The chain combines TRBV28 with TRBJ2-7; 10 bases are a match to TRBD1. Unmatched junction bases numbered 9, after V lost 6 bases and J lost 7 bases. The CDR3 loop spans 14 amino acids. Germline values: CDR1 MDHEN, CDR2 SYDVKM. The CDR3 reads CASSTGTGEKEQYF. The CDR3 DNA follows: TGTGCCAGCAGCACCGGGACAGGGGAAAAAGAGCAGTACTTC.

The chain uses TRBV9 and TRBJ1-1; TRBD1 agrees at 9 bases. The germline CDR1 and CDR2 sequences are SGDLS and YYNGEE. With 7 bases clipped from V and 11 bases from J, the junction kept 6 bases outside the gene matches. This CDR3 has 11 amino acids. CDR3 loop: CASGTGSEAFF. Written as DNA, the CDR3 is TGTGCCAGCGGGACAGGGAGTGAGGCTTTCTTT.

The chain uses TRBV6-6 and TRBJ2-6, with D perhaps TRBD1 (5 bases). CDR1 is MNHNY, CDR2 SVGAGI, per germline (reference sequence). CDR3 size: 15 residues. Trimming removed 0 bases from V and 2 bases from J, with 5 bases in between. The CDR3 loop reads CASSYSRAGANVLTF. In DNA, the CDR3 is TGTGCCAGCAGTTACTCCAGGGCTGGGGCCAACGTCCTGACTTTC.

The chain couples TRBV5-4 to TRBJ2-1, with 11 bases lining up with TRBD2. This CDR3 is 17 amino acids long. The V gene end was trimmed by 3 bases and the J gene end by 0 bases; junction bases not matched to a gene: 5. CDR1 is SGHNT, CDR2 YYREEE, per germline (reference sequence). CDR3 region: CASSSSSGRTSYNEQFF. CDR3 in DNA: TGTGCCAGCAGCTCCTCTAGCGGGAGGACCTCCTACAATGAGCAGTTCTTC. Using reference TRBV5-4 and TRBJ2-1 for the parts outside the CDR3, the full variable domain is ETGVTQSPTHLIKTRGQQVTLRCSSQSGHNTVSWYQQALGQGPQFIFQYYREEENGRGNFPPRFSGLQFPNYSSELNVNALELDDSALYLCASSSSSGRTSYNEQFFGPGTRLTVL.

V gene TRBV6-6 combines with J gene TRBJ1-2; the D is unclear. The germline V gene encodes CDR1 MNHNY and CDR2 SVGAGI (reference sequence). This CDR3 has 13 residues. V lost 6 bases, J lost 5 bases, and 13 bases lay in between. In DNA form, the CDR3 reads TGTGCCAGCAGGTCCGGGAGTTCGTATGGCTACACCTTC. Its protein is CASRSGSSYGYTF.

J is TRBJ1-3 and V is TRBV28; D is undetermined. In germline, CDR1 is MDHEN, CDR2 SYDVKM. CDR3 length: 12 residues. The CDR3 DNA reads as TGTGCAGTCAGGTCTTCTGGAAACACCATATATTTT. This sequence encodes CAVRSSGNTIYF.

The V and J genes are TRBV28 and TRBJ2-7, with TRBD2 matching 8 bases. CDR1 MDHEN and CDR2 SYDVKM come from the germline V gene. The CDR3 spans 14 residues. V gave up 3 bases and J gave up 9 bases; unmatched junction bases: 10. DNA for the CDR3: TGTGCCAGCAGTTTCCCCTCGGGAGGGCCCACGCAGTACTTC. Its translation is CASSFPSGGPTQYF.

The V gene is TRBV19, the J gene TRBJ2-7; 7 nucleotides line up with TRBD1. The CDR3 contains 16 residues. Germline-derived CDR1 and CDR2 are LNHDA and SQIVND (reference sequence). V lost 6 bases, J lost 3 bases, and 14 bases stayed unmatched. This chain's CDR3 is CASRRDSGPGGYEQYF. The CDR3 region has the DNA TGTGCCAGTAGACGGGACAGTGGGCCTGGAGGCTACGAGCAGTACTTC.

J is TRBJ1-4 and V is TRBV5-1; D call uncertain. The V gene's germline CDR1 is SGHRS and CDR2 YFSETQ. This CDR3 contains 17 residues. V gave up 5 bases and J gave up 0 bases, with 17 bases separating them. CDR3 in DNA: TGCGCCAGCAGATTCGGGTCCGGGATTGCAACTAATGAAAAACTGTTTTTT. Translation gives CASRFGSGIATNEKLFF.

Only a few counts were recorded for this clone. The V call is TRBV25-1, the J call TRBJ1-1; D not resolved. V lost 4 bases to trimming and J lost 0 bases, with 3 bases between them. This CDR3 region has 12 residues. Germline V gives CDR1 MGHDK, CDR2 SYGVNS. CDR3 sequence: CASSAMNTEAFF. CDR3 DNA: TGTGCCAGCAGTGCAATGAACACTGAAGCTTTCTTT.

By sample fraction, this clone is large (0.1 to 1%). The rearrangement links TRBV5-1 to TRBJ2-3, with a weak D call TRBD2 (6 bases). The CDR3 is 14 amino acids. The germline gives CDR1 SGHRS, CDR2 YFSETQ. Trimming shortened V by 5 bases and J by 4 bases, and 14 bases separated the two germline ends. CDR3 bases: TGCGCCAGCAGTCCCTTCGGGGGTCCAGATACGCAGTATTTT. This translates into CASSPFGGPDTQYF. The full variable domain, rest sourced from reference TRBV5-1 and TRBJ2-3, is KAGVTQTPRYLIKTRGQQVTLSCSPISGHRSVSWYQQTPGQGLQFLFEYFSETQRNKGNFPGRFSGRQFSNSRSEMNVSTLELGDSALYLCASSPFGGPDTQYFGPGTRLTVL.

The chain has TRBV5-6 and TRBJ2-5, with 11 bases lining up with TRBD2. The V segment lost 6 bases and the J segment 6 bases; nucleotides outside the gene matches: 10. The CDR3 extends over 15 amino acids. The germline gives CDR1 SGHDT, CDR2 YYEEEE. In nucleotides, the CDR3 is TGTGCCAGCACCCTTATAGCGGGAGGGACGAAGACCCAGTACTTC. Encoded protein: CASTLIAGGTKTQYF.